The rows below give T cell receptor beta chains drawn from one sample of a study of cytomegalovirus exposure and HLA in healthy donors. Assay: immunoSEQ multiplex PCR; the TCRdb copy retains only in-frame clones and omits some. The top ten hold around 1.2% of the sample, which has about 130,000 clones, around 83% seen once. The sample was PBMCs. The receptors were gathered from a girl aged 2 to 9 in good health and CMV-seronegative. The CDR3 runs from the conserved cysteine through the conserved F or W. The D gene is left open where the match is weak. Clone size is stated in some rows and not others, as once, few, many or a class when expanded.

v_gene,j_gene,abundance,d_gene,CDR3nt,CDR3aa
TRBV2,TRBJ2-4,.,TRBD1,TGTGCCAGCAGTGAAAGGAGCGACAGGGCTGCCAAAAACATTCAGTACTTC,CASSERSDRAAKNIQYF
TRBV9,TRBJ2-1,.,.,TGTGCCAGCAGCGTAGATCCGGGATCCTACAATGAGCAGTTCTTC,CASSVDPGSYNEQFF
TRBV4-1,TRBJ2-1,.,.,TGCGCCAGCAGCCAATACTCGGGTGAGCAGTTCTTC,CASSQYSGEQFF
TRBV11-2,TRBJ1-5,.,.,TGTGCCAGCAGCCGGCAGGGAGGAAATCAGCCCCAGCATTTT,CASSRQGGNQPQHF
TRBV6-5,TRBJ1-3,.,TRBD1,TGTGCCAGCAGTTCCCGACAGGGAAGCTCTGGAAACACCATATATTTT,CASSSRQGSSGNTIYF
TRBV4-1,TRBJ2-5,.,TRBD1,TGCGCCAGCAGTTCCCAAAAATCACAGGGGGCCGTCCAAGAGACCCAGTACTTC,CASSSQKSQGAVQETQYF
TRBV27,TRBJ1-1,.,.,TGTGCCAGCAGTTTAGACAGCCGGAGGGGAAACACTGAAGCTTTCTTT,CASSLDSRRGNTEAFF
TRBV7-6,TRBJ2-1,.,TRBD2,TGTGCCAGCAGCTTAGAGGCTAGCGGGGGGGCCGGGGACAATGAGCAGTTCTTC,CASSLEASGGAGDNEQFF
TRBV7-7,TRBJ2-2,once,TRBD2,TGTGCCAGCAGCTTAGTGGCTAGCGGGAGTTCCGGGGAGCTGTTTTTT,CASSLVASGSSGELFF
TRBV9,TRBJ2-2,.,.,TGTGCCAGCAGCGTAGGGCAGGCGACCGCCGGGGAGCTGTTTTTT,CASSVGQATAGELFF
TRBV7-8,TRBJ2-7,.,TRBD2,TGTGCCAGCAGCTCGGGACTAGCGGGAGGCGAGCAGTACTTC,CASSSGLAGGEQYF
TRBV29-1,TRBJ2-7,few,.,TGCAGCGCCACGGACTACTCCTACGAGCAGTACTTC,CSATDYSYEQYF
TRBV13,TRBJ1-2,.,.,TGTGCCAGCAGCTCAGGACGCCCGTTCCCTCAGAGGGGCTACACCTTC,CASSSGRPFPQRGYTF
TRBV18,TRBJ2-7,.,.,TGTGCCAGCTCTCCTGGACAGAGGTCCTACGAGCAGTACTTC,CASSPGQRSYEQYF
TRBV30,TRBJ1-3,once,.,TGTGCCTGTCCCAGGGGATCCGGAAACACCATATATTTT,CACPRGSGNTIYF
TRBV7-9,TRBJ2-3,.,.,TGTGCCAGCAGCAACGTACGAGGCCCGAGGTATTTT,CASSNVRGPRYF
TRBV5-6,TRBJ2-1,.,TRBD2,TGTGCCAGCAGCTTGAGACTAGCGGGAGGGCCGGAGCAGTTCTTC,CASSLRLAGGPEQFF
TRBV27,TRBJ2-2,once,.,TGTGCCAGCAGTTCATCGGCAGGGGACACCGGGGAGCTGTTTTTT,CASSSSAGDTGELFF
TRBV10-2,TRBJ1-1,once,.,TGCGCCAGCAGTGAAATCATCGGGAGCACTGAAGCTTTCTTT,CASSEIIGSTEAFF
TRBV4-1,TRBJ1-6,.,TRBD1,TGCGCCAGCAGCGGGGGGACAGGGGGTGATTCACCCCTCCACTTT,CASSGGTGGDSPLHF
TRBV28,TRBJ1-1,.,.,TGTGCCAGCAGTCCCCGGACAGTGCTGAACACTGAAGCTTTCTTT,CASSPRTVLNTEAFF
TRBV7-2,TRBJ1-1,.,.,TGTGCCAGCAGCTTAGTACAGGGCGGAGTAGCTTTCTTT,CASSLVQGGVAFF